The text below deals with one TCR beta chain. The antigen is unknown. CDR1 is SGDLS and CDR2 is YYNGEE in the germline V gene. With 0 bases removed from V and 2 bases from J, the gap between germline ends came to 18 bases. The CDR3 covers 17 residues. The sample comes from a study of vaccination and CD4 T cells after COVID-19. Across the whole study: Overlapping SARS-CoV-2, HCoV-NL63, HCoV-OC43 and HCoV-229E spike peptides stimulated the cells.

Overall study results and limits: Within the convalescent patients, a median around 84% of the SARS-CoV-2-reactive clones were ones that appeared only post-vaccination.

Treatment described: roughly 11-day PBMC culture with coronavirus spike peptide pools or control peptides (ViraFEST assay). The Oncomine TCR Beta short-read assay was applied to DNA of cultured CD4+ T cells. Cultures of CD4+ T cells served as the source for extracting genomic DNA. MiXCR was run by TCRdb on the PCR reads, yielding one entry per CDR3 protein. The data hold approximately 15,000 distinct CDR3 sequences, with less than 25% observed a single time. This chain uses TRBV9 with TRBJ2-7, with D unresolved. The sequence derives from a human donor who received a COVID-19 vaccine. The material was CD4+ T cells from blood, cultured in vitro, obtained before SARS-CoV-2 vaccination. The CDR3 is CASSVASPAGVAYEQYF. Here the CDR3 DNA reads TGTGCCAGCAGCGTAGCCTCGCCCGCTGGGGTAGCCTACGAGCAGTACTTC. Using reference TRBV9 and TRBJ2-7 for the parts outside the CDR3, the full variable domain is DSGVTQTPKHLITATGQRVTLRCSPRSGDLSVYWYQQSLDQGLQFLIQYYNGEERAKGNILERFSAQQFPDLHSELNLSSLELGDSALYFCASSVASPAGVAYEQYFGPGTRLTVT.